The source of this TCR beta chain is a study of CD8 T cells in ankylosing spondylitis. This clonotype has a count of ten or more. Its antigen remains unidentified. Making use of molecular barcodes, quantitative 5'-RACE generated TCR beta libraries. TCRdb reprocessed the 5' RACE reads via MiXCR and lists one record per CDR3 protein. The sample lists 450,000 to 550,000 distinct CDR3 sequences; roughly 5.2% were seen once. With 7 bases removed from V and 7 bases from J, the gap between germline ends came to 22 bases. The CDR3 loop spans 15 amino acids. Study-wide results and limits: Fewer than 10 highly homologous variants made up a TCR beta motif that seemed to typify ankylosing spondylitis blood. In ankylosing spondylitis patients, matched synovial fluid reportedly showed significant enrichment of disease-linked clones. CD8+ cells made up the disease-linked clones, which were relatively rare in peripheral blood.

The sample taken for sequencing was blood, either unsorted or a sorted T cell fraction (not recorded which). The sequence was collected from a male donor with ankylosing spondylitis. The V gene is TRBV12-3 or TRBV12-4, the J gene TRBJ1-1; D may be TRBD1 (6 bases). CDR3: CASTPSPGGHREAFF. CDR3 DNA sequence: TGTGCCAGCACCCCAAGCCCGGGGGGGCATCGTGAAGCTTTCTTT.